This T cell receptor beta chain was sequenced in a study of T cell responses to AZD1222 COVID-19 vaccine. Study overall: The study pooled second doses at about 4 or about 12 weeks. General study findings and limits: White British people made up most donors, females outnumbered males, and clonal diversity was possibly underestimated. Sampled repertoires all dated from after the peak T cell response.

For this clone: The antigen remains undetermined.

Method: immunoSEQ multiplex PCR; TCRdb's copy keeps in-frame clones and lacks some. The sample lists some 100,000 clones, about nine tenths occurring once. The CDR3 is 17 amino acids. Losses at the gene ends were 5 bases for V and 3 bases for J; bases not matched to a gene: 12. Looked up from germline, CDR1 is SGHDT and CDR2 is YYEEEE. The specimen was peripheral blood, collected on day 0 of AZD1222 vaccination. The J gene is TRBJ1-4, the V gene TRBV5-6, with 8 bases matching TRBD1. This receptor was taken from an adult in good health. The CDR3 bases are TGTGCCAGCAGTCGAGTAGGTGGACAGGGCTCTAATGAAAAACTGTTTTTT. It encodes CASSRVGGQGSNEKLFF. Together with reference TRBV5-6 and TRBJ1-4, the CDR3 gives the full variable domain: DAGVTQSPTHLIKTRGQQVTLRCSPKSGHDTVSWYQQALGQGPQFIFQYYEEEERQRGNFPDRFSGHQFPNYSSELNVNALLLGDSALYLCASSRVGGQGSNEKLFFGSGTQLSVL.